This TCR beta chain is from a study of PD-1 blockade in classical Hodgkin lymphoma. Patients all relapsed after autologous stem cell transplantation, and there was variation in brentuximab vedotin exposure. Findings and caveats of the study: Why repertoires differed is undefined; disease activity or prior therapy possibly contributed.

There are a few counts of this clone. As yet, its antigen is unknown. V trimming: 7 bases; J trimming: 3 bases; junction bases outside the gene matches: 5. The V gene's germline CDR1 is SQVTM and CDR2 ANQGSEA. The length of the CDR3 is 13 residues. Libraries were prepared by immunoSEQ multiplex PCR; TCRdb keeps only in-frame clonotypes and omits some of them. This sample has 43,000 or so clones, with 88% found just once. The starting material was peripheral blood mononuclear cells (PBMCs), obtained at baseline. The TCR sequence derives from a human donor with classical Hodgkin lymphoma. The chain carries TRBV29-1 and TRBJ1-2; 10 bases fit TRBD1. CDR3: CSARTGGDYGYTF. The CDR3 DNA reads as TGCAGCGCTAGGACAGGGGGTGACTATGGCTACACCTTC.